This T cell receptor beta chain was sequenced for a study of blood T cell repertoires in COVID-19. Germline CDR1 reads LNHDA; CDR2 reads SQIVND (reference sequence). This CDR3 is built from 15 residues. V shed 5 bases and J shed 7 bases, with 20 bases lying between them. TCRdb's copy holds only in-frame clones and misses some; the assay was immunoSEQ multiplex PCR. The table has 270,000 or so clones, around 93% seen once. Participants reported their clinical history, and cohort assignment relied on those reports. Sequences were obtained from PBMCs or T cells enriched from blood (not recorded which). The sequence derives from a man aged 40-49 years who had been exposed to COVID-19. V gene TRBV19 combines with J gene TRBJ1-1; no clear D gene. CDR3: CASSPPHLLIGEAFF. CDR3 in DNA: TGTGCCAGTAGTCCTCCCCATTTACTAATCGGTGAAGCTTTCTTT.